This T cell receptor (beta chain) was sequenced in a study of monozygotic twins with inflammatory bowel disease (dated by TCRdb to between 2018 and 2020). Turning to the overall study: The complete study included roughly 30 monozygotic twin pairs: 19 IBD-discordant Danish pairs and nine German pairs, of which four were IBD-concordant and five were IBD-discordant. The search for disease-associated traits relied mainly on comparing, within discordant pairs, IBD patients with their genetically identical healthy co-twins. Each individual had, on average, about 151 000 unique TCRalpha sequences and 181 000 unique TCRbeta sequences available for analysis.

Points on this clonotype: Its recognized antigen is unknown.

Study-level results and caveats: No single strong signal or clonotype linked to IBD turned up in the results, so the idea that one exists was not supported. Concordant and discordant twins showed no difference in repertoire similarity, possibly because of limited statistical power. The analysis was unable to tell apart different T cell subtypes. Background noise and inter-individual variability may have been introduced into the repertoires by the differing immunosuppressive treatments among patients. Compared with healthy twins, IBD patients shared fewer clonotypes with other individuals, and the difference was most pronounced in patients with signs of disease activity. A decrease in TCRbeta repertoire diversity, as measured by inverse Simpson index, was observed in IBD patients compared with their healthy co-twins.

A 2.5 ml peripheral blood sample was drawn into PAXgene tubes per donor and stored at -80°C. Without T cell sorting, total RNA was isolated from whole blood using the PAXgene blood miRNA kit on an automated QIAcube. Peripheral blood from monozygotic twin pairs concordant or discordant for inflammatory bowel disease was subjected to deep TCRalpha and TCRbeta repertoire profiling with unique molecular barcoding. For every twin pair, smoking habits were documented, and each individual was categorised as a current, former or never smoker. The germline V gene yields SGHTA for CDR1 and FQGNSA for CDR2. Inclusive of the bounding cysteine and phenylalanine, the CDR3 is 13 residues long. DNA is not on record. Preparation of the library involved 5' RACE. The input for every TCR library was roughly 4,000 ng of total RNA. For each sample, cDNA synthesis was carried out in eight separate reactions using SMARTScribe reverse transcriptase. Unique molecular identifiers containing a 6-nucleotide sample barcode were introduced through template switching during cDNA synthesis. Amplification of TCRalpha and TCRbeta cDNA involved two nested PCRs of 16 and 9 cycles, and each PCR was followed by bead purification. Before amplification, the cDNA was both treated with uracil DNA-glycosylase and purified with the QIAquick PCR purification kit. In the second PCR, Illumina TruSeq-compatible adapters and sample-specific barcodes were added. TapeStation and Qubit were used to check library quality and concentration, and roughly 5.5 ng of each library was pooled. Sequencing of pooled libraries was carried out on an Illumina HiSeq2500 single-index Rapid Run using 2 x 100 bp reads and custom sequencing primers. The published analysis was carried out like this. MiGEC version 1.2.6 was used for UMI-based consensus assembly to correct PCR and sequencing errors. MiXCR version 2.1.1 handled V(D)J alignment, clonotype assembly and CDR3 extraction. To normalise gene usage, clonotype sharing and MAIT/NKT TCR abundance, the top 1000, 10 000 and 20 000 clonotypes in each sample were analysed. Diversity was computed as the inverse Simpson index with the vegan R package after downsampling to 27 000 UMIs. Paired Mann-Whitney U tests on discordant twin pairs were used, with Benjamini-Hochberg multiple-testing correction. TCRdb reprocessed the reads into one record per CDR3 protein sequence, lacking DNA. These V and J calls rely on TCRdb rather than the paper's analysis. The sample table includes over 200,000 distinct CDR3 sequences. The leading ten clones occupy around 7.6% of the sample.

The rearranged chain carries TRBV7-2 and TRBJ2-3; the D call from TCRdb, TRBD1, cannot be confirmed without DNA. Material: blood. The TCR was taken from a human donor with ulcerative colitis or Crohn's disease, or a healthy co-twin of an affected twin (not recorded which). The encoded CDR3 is CASTGGFTDTQYF.